The 22 T cell receptor beta chains below come from one sample, sequenced in a study of blood T cell repertoires in COVID-19. Some clones are missing from TCRdb's copy, which holds only in-frame ones; the method was immunoSEQ multiplex PCR. In the table there are around 65,000 clones, approximately 78% of which are singletons. Input material: peripheral blood. The receptor set was obtained from a human donor in a cohort sampled during active COVID-19.

The chain joins TRBV7-9 to TRBJ2-7, with D perhaps matching TRBD1 (6 bases). Trimming removed 5 bases at V and 6 bases at J, with 14 bases between. Germline V CDR1 and CDR2: SEHNR, FQNEAQ (reference sequence). This CDR3 is 13 amino acids long. The CDR3 loop reads CASSRGGWGEQYV. The CDR3 bases are TGTGCCAGCAGCCGAGGGGGTTGGGGCGAGCAGTACGTC.

CDR3 residues: CASSRDRSYEQYF. The CDR3 DNA follows: TGTGCCAGTAGTCGAGACAGGTCCTACGAGCAGTACTTC. This rearrangement joins TRBV19 to TRBJ2-7, with a weak D call TRBD1 (6 bases). Germline V gene sequence: CDR1 LNHDA, CDR2 SQIVND (reference sequence). This CDR3 region has 13 residues. Trimming left V 5 bases short and J 1 base short, with 9 bases between.

The chain couples TRBV5-1 to TRBJ1-1; weak D call: TRBD1 (5 bases). V lost 7 bases and J 1 base, leaving 17 bases between the germline ends. The germline gives CDR1 SGHRS, CDR2 YFSETQ. The CDR3 is 15 amino acids. The CDR3 nucleotides are TGCGCCAGCCGCCACACCGGGACTGAGAACACTGAAGCTTTCTTT. This translates into CASRHTGTENTEAFF.

The chain is built from TRBV3-1 (or the pseudogene TRBV3-2) and TRBJ2-4; no firm D call. Trimming removed 1 base from V and 5 bases from J, with 18 bases in between. CDR1 is LGHDT and CDR2 is YNNKEL in the germline V gene (reference sequence). This CDR3 has 17 residues. Here the CDR3 reads CASSQAGSVAAENIQYF. As DNA, the CDR3 is TGTGCCAGCAGCCAAGCGGGTTCAGTTGCGGCGGAAAACATTCAGTACTTC.

The chain employs TRBV2 and TRBJ2-1; perhaps TRBD2 as D (5 bases). Germline CDR1 is SNHLY and CDR2 is FYNNEI. The V end was cut by 4 bases, the J end by 5 bases, with 9 bases between. The CDR3 length is 13 residues. This chain's CDR3 is CASSVLRDNEQFF. The CDR3 region has the DNA TGTGCCAGCAGTGTTCTGCGGGACAATGAGCAGTTCTTC.

This clone was counted between two and nine times. The J gene is TRBJ2-5, the V gene TRBV6-5; D call uncertain. From germline, CDR1 is MNHEY and CDR2 SVGAGI. The CDR3 consists of 15 residues. V lost 6 bases to trimming and J lost 5 bases, with 19 bases between them. CDR3 region: CASRFPLHRSETQYF. In DNA form, the CDR3 reads TGTGCCAGCAGGTTTCCCCTCCATAGATCCGAGACCCAGTACTTC.

As for this clone: A single base separates this from a much larger clone, so it may be a read error. In the same sample, other DNA sequences code for this CDR3. The CDR3 spells CSVGEDTQYF. DNA of the CDR3: TGCAGCGTCGGGGAGGATACGCAGTATTTT. This chain links TRBV29-1 with TRBJ2-3; D may be TRBD2 (5 bases). The CDR3 has 10 amino acids. Germline V gene lookup returns CDR1 SQVTM and CDR2 ANQGSEA. V lost 6 bases and J 6 bases, leaving 7 bases between the germline ends.

In nucleotides, the CDR3 is TGTGCCAGCAGCGAACAGGAGTCCTACAATGAGCAGTTCTTC. Its protein is CASSEQESYNEQFF. This sequence joins TRBV7-9 and TRBJ2-1; D possibly corresponds to TRBD1 (5 bases). CDR1 is SEHNR, CDR2 FQNEAQ, per germline (reference sequence). The V and J ends lost 5 bases and 1 base respectively, with 9 bases between them. The CDR3 extends over 14 amino acids.

The V and J genes are TRBV9 and TRBJ2-1; 14 bases align to TRBD2. J was trimmed by 7 bases and V by 3 bases; bases with no gene match: 12. Germline loops: CDR1 SGDLS, CDR2 YYNGEE. The CDR3 spans 18 residues. The CDR3 protein is CASSARPATSGGANEQFF. The CDR3 nucleotides are TGTGCCAGCAGCGCACGCCCAGCGACTAGCGGGGGGGCAAATGAGCAGTTCTTC.

V is TRBV4-1 and J is TRBJ2-1, with D tentatively TRBD2 (5 bases). Trimming took 4 bases from V and 0 from J, leaving 10 bases between them. The CDR3 is 15 amino acids. Germline V gene sequence: CDR1 MGHRA, CDR2 YSYEKL. The CDR3 region has the DNA TGCGCCAGCAGCCTAGCGTGGAGCTCCTACAATGAGCAGTTCTTC. This codes for CASSLAWSSYNEQFF.

The V and J genes are TRBV28 and TRBJ1-3, with 8 bases lining up with TRBD1. The trim removed 8 bases at V and 1 base at J, leaving 1 base unmatched. CDR3 length: 13 residues. CDR1 and CDR2 from the germline V gene are MDHEN and SYDVKM. In nucleotides, the CDR3 is TGTGCCAGCTGGACAGGGTCTGGAAACACCATATATTTT. This encodes CASWTGSGNTIYF.

The V and J genes are TRBV1 and TRBJ2-2; the table's D call TRBD1 went unverified against the DNA. TRBV1 is listed as a pseudogene. This CDR3 has 16 amino acids. CDR3 residues: CTSTEKAQANTGELFF. The CDR3 DNA follows: TGCACCAGCACTGAGAAAGCACAGGCAAACACCGGGGAGCTGTTTTTT.

This clone was seen more than once but under ten times. The rearrangement links TRBV9 to TRBJ1-6; possibly TRBD1 for D (5 bases). The CDR3 extends over 17 amino acids. Germline CDR1 is SGDLS and CDR2 is YYNGEE. Trimming cost V 2 bases and J 7 bases, with 19 bases left between them. In DNA form, the CDR3 reads TGTGCCAGCAGCGTCGACCCCTATGACAGCAGGAATTCACCCCTCCACTTT. Translated, it gives CASSVDPYDSRNSPLHF.

The chain uses TRBV5-1 and TRBJ1-1; 10 bases are a match to TRBD1. Germline CDR1 and CDR2: SGHRS and YFSETQ. After removal of 4 bases from V and 0 bases from J, the junction contained 9 bases not matched to a gene. This CDR3 has 17 amino acids. This CDR3 is CASSAGQGLTMNTEAFF. CDR3 sequence (DNA): TGCGCCAGCAGCGCGGGACAGGGGTTAACCATGAACACTGAAGCTTTCTTT.

The chain couples TRBV28 to TRBJ1-1; 9 bases are shared with TRBD1. The germline CDR1 and CDR2 sequences are MDHEN and SYDVKM. There are 13 residues in the CDR3. The trim removed 6 bases at V and 7 bases at J, leaving 6 bases unmatched. As DNA, the CDR3 is TGTGCCAGCAGCGACAGGGGGATTTTTGAAGCTTTCTTT. It translates to CASSDRGIFEAFF.

The gene calls are TRBV7-2 and TRBJ2-7, with D possibly TRBD1 on 6 matching bases. There are 15 residues in the CDR3. Germline CDR1 SGHTA, CDR2 FQGNSA. Between the trimmed V and J ends, which lost 6 bases and 2 bases, there was a span of 17 bases. The CDR3 loop reads CASRGVVGAPYEQYF. The CDR3 nucleotides are TGTGCCAGCAGGGGAGTGGTGGGGGCCCCCTACGAGCAGTACTTC.

The rearrangement links TRBV5-1 to TRBJ1-5, with D maybe TRBD1 (5 bases). The CDR3 length is 14 residues. The V and J ends lost 2 bases and 3 bases respectively, with 9 bases between them. Germline assignment: CDR1 SGHRS and CDR2 YFSETQ. In DNA, the CDR3 is TGCGCCAGCAGCTTTGGGGGGGACAATCAGCCCCAGCATTTT. Its translation: CASSFGGDNQPQHF.

This CDR3 reads CASSSAERGSYEQYV. The DNA for the CDR3 is TGTGCCAGCAGCTCGGCCGAGCGGGGATCCTACGAGCAGTACGTC. V and J are TRBV28 and TRBJ2-7; 7 positions match TRBD2. The length of the CDR3 is 15 residues. CDR1 MDHEN and CDR2 SYDVKM come from the germline V gene. The junction had 9 bases not matched to a gene; V was cut back by 6 bases and J by 1 base.

This rearrangement joins TRBV6-1 to TRBJ1-6; the match to TRBD1 covers 10 bases. The length of the CDR3 is 14 residues. Germline V lookup: CDR1 MNHNS, CDR2 SASEGT. V was pared by 1 base and J by 9 bases, with 0 bases of the junction left unmatched. In nucleotides, the CDR3 is TGTGCCAGCAGTGAAGGGACAGGGGGTTCACCCCTCCACTTT. This translates into CASSEGTGGSPLHF.

The rearrangement links TRBV6-4 to TRBJ1-1, with a weak D call TRBD1 (5 bases). This CDR3 spans 14 amino acids. Per the germline V gene, CDR1 is MRHNA and CDR2 is SNTAGT. Trimming took off 6 bases at V and 1 base at J, with 12 bases between the two ends. The CDR3 sequence is CASRVSTGNTEAFF. DNA for the CDR3: TGTGCCAGCAGGGTCAGTACAGGGAACACTGAAGCTTTCTTT.

This chain uses TRBV28 with TRBJ1-2, with no clear D. This CDR3 spans 13 amino acids. Trimming removed 7 bases from V and 7 bases from J, with 16 bases in between. CDR1 and CDR2 from the germline V gene are MDHEN and SYDVKM. The CDR3 sequence is CASIKPPSSGYTF. CDR3 nucleotides: TGTGCCAGCATCAAACCCCCCTCGAGTGGCTACACCTTC.

The chain is built from TRBV2 and TRBJ2-7, with TRBD1 matching over 10 bases. There are 12 residues in the CDR3. Germline V gives CDR1 SNHLY, CDR2 FYNNEI. V shed 5 bases, J shed 8 bases, and the junction held 3 bases outside the gene matches. The CDR3 DNA follows: TGTGCCAGCAGTAGACAGGGGGCCCAGCAGTACGTC. This codes for CASSRQGAQQYV.